This passage covers 23 T cell receptor beta chains from one sample sequenced in a study of vaccination and CD4 T cells after COVID-19. The study sequenced cultured CD4+ T cell DNA using the Oncomine TCR Beta short-read assay. One entry per CDR3 protein, called by TCRdb with MiXCR from the PCR reads. In the table there are roughly 20,000 distinct CDR3 sequences, 67% of which are singletons. These receptors have no identified antigens. Treatment described: approximately nine-day PBMC culture with coronavirus spike peptide pools or control peptides (ViraFEST assay). Sequencing input: CD4+ T cells from blood, cultured in vitro. The origin of the receptors is a human donor who had recovered from COVID-19.

This rearrangement joins TRBV7-2 to TRBJ2-2; no clear D. V was shortened by 3 bases and J by 1 base, with 6 bases between the two germline ends. In germline, CDR1 is SGHTA, CDR2 FQGNSA. CDR3 size: 14 residues. The CDR3 here is CASSFERNTGELFF. For the CDR3, the DNA is TGTGCCAGCAGCTTTGAAAGGAACACCGGGGAGCTGTTTTTT.

The genes are TRBV20-1 and TRBJ1-5; 10 positions match TRBD1. The ends lost 0 bases at V and 6 bases at J; junction bases unmatched: 11. Germline V CDR1 and CDR2: DFQATT, SNEGSKA (reference sequence). The CDR3 totals 17 residues. CDR3 residues: CSARDPGGQGVRQPQHF. The CDR3 nucleotides read TGCAGTGCTAGAGACCCCGGAGGACAGGGGGTACGTCAGCCCCAGCATTTT.

The gene calls are TRBV20-1 and TRBJ1-2; the match to TRBD1 covers 7 bases. This CDR3 is built from 18 residues. Germline trimming cut 1 base from V and 4 bases from J; bases unmatched to any gene: 18. Germline-derived CDR1 and CDR2 are DFQATT and SNEGSKA (reference sequence). The CDR3 DNA reads TGCAGTGCTAGAGGCTTAGGGGGCGCGCATGCTTTTAGCTATGGCTACACCTTC. Translating it yields CSARGLGGAHAFSYGYTF.

CDR3 residues: CASSPRLNTEAFF. The CDR3 DNA reads TGTGCCAGCTCACCACGTCTGAACACTGAAGCTTTCTTT. This chain connects TRBV18 to TRBJ1-1; D unclear. This CDR3 has 13 residues. Trimming left V 1 base short and J 0 bases short, with 3 bases between. Germline values: CDR1 KGHSH, CDR2 LQKENI.

This clonotype was observed a few times. The J gene is TRBJ1-1, the V gene TRBV12-5; D is uncertain. The CDR3 sequence is 15 residues long. CDR1 and CDR2 from the germline V gene are LGHNT and FRNRAP. V lost 4 bases to trimming and J lost 1 base, with 13 bases between them. CDR3 protein: CASGSLVAGNTEAFF. CDR3 DNA sequence: TGTGCTAGTGGTTCTTTAGTGGCGGGGAACACTGAAGCTTTCTTT.

CDR3 sequence (DNA): TGTGCCAGCAGTCCTTCCGGCCTCGAATCCTACAATGAGCAGTTCTTC. This codes for CASSPSGLESYNEQFF. The rearrangement joins TRBV11-3 to TRBJ2-1, with no clear D. V shed 6 bases and J shed 1 base, with 16 bases lying between them. Germline V lookup: CDR1 SGHNT, CDR2 YENEEA. The CDR3 length is 16 residues.

The gene calls are TRBV7-2 and TRBJ2-2; D not resolved. The germline V gene has CDR1 SGHTA and CDR2 FQGNSA. The CDR3 runs 16 residues. Trimming removed 1 base from V and 6 bases from J, with 15 bases in between. CDR3 amino acids: CASSLVPPNAAGELFF. CDR3 sequence (DNA): TGTGCCAGCAGCTTAGTGCCCCCCAATGCGGCCGGGGAGCTGTTTTTT.

This clonotype has more than one count but fewer than ten. The chain carries TRBV30 and TRBJ2-3, with D perhaps matching TRBD1 or TRBD2 (7 bases each). Per the germline V gene, CDR1 is GTSNPN and CDR2 is SVGIG (reference sequence). The V and J ends lost 4 bases and 5 bases respectively, with 16 bases between them. The CDR3 runs to 14 residues. The CDR3 DNA reads TGTGCCTGGAACAGGGGAGGGTATAGAGATACGCAGTATTTT. This encodes CAWNRGGYRDTQYF.

The chain uses TRBV6-1 and TRBJ1-2, with 9 bases lining up with TRBD1. The CDR3 spans 17 residues. V trimming: 6 bases; J trimming: 8 bases; junction bases outside the gene matches: 19. The germline CDR1 and CDR2 sequences are MNHNS and SASEGT. The CDR3 DNA follows: TGTGCCAGCAGCGATACAGGGGGCAATTTAGGGTTTAGCGGCTACACCTTC. Amino acids: CASSDTGGNLGFSGYTF.

The chain is built from TRBV6-2 or TRBV6-3 and TRBJ1-1; unclear D gene. The CDR3 runs 12 residues. Germline V lookup: CDR1 MNHEY, CDR2 SVGEGT. The ends were cut back, 5 bases at V and 11 bases at J, with 15 bases in the middle. This CDR3 is CASSRGRNGAFF. The CDR3 nucleotides are TGTGCCAGCAGTAGAGGCAGAAATGGGGCTTTCTTT.

The sample holds a few counts of this clonotype. The rearrangement uses TRBV2 and TRBJ1-5, with unresolved D. Germline lookup yields CDR1 SNHLY and CDR2 FYNNEI. Deletions cut 5 bases from V and 5 bases from J, with 13 bases between. The CDR3 spans 14 residues. Here the CDR3 reads CASSRIDRDQPQHF. The CDR3 DNA sequence: TGTGCCAGCAGTCGAATTGACCGGGATCAGCCCCAGCATTTT.

The chain recombines TRBV20-1 with TRBJ1-1, with D unresolved. V dropped 3 bases and J dropped 6 bases, with 11 bases sitting between them. The CDR3 has 12 residues. Looked up from germline, CDR1 is DFQATT and CDR2 is SNEGSKA (reference sequence). CDR3 sequence reads: CSASPTGAEAFF. CDR3 in DNA: TGCAGTGCTAGCCCAACTGGGGCTGAAGCTTTCTTT.

This clonotype was detected only once. The chain couples TRBV19 to TRBJ1-2, with D tentatively TRBD1 (5 bases). The CDR3 loop spans 14 amino acids. Germline V gives CDR1 LNHDA, CDR2 SQIVND (reference sequence). Trimming took 6 bases from V and 4 from J, leaving 15 bases between them. The CDR3 nucleotides are TGTGCCAGTAGATACGGGGCGCGGGGCTATGGCTACACCTTC. Translation gives CASRYGARGYGYTF.

This chain joins TRBV7-2 and TRBJ1-6, with D possibly TRBD1 on 5 matching bases. Germline V lookup: CDR1 SGHTA, CDR2 FQGNSA. Trimming left V 6 bases short and J 0 bases short, with 12 bases between. The CDR3 runs 16 residues. This CDR3 is CASRTSGTSYNSPLHF. The CDR3 bases are TGTGCCAGCAGGACCTCGGGGACCTCCTATAATTCACCCCTCCACTTT.

In its sample, this clonotype was seen once. The chain is built from TRBV7-8 and TRBJ2-5; a possible D gene is TRBD1 (6 bases). This CDR3 has 14 residues. Trimming cost V 8 bases and J 1 base, with 14 bases left between them. Germline V gene lookup returns CDR1 SGHVS and CDR2 FQNEAQ. The CDR3 region has the DNA TGTGCCAGCGGACACAGGGCCCCCCAAGAGACCCAGTACTTC. It encodes CASGHRAPQETQYF.

The gene calls are TRBV20-1 and TRBJ2-5, with D possibly matching TRBD2 (5 bases). From germline, CDR1 is DFQATT and CDR2 SNEGSKA (reference sequence). The V gene lost 6 bases and the J gene lost 7 bases, with 30 bases spanning the gap. This CDR3 region has 17 residues. CDR3 coding DNA: TGCAGTGCCCCCTGGGGTTTAGCGCGACGGGGAAAAGGGACCCAGTACTTC. Translated, it gives CSAPWGLARRGKGTQYF.

V usage is TRBV7-9 and J usage is TRBJ1-2, with 8 bases lining up with TRBD1. The CDR3 runs 18 residues. J lost 7 bases, V lost 4 bases, and 20 bases had no gene match. Germline CDR1 SEHNR, CDR2 FQNEAQ (reference sequence). Written as DNA, the CDR3 is TGTGCCAGCAGCTACGGGCTGACAGGGGCCCCGTGGGTGAGTGGCTACACCTTC. Its translation is CASSYGLTGAPWVSGYTF.

The gene calls are TRBV14 and TRBJ1-6; TRBD1 matches at 7 bases. The germline V gene has CDR1 SGHDN and CDR2 FVKESK. With 3 bases clipped from V and 8 bases from J, the junction kept 7 bases outside the gene matches. This CDR3 has 15 residues. This CDR3 reads CASSQRTGSYSPLHF. In DNA, the CDR3 is TGTGCCAGCAGCCAGCGGACAGGTTCCTATTCACCCCTCCACTTT.

This chain joins TRBV19 and TRBJ1-1; no firm D call. Trimming cost V 5 bases and J 0 bases, with 16 bases left between them. Germline loops: CDR1 LNHDA, CDR2 SQIVND (reference sequence). The CDR3 covers 16 residues. The CDR3: CASSVRRVLVNTEAFF. CDR3 in DNA: TGTGCCAGTAGTGTTCGAAGGGTACTGGTGAACACTGAAGCTTTCTTT.

The J gene is TRBJ2-5, the V gene TRBV7-8, with 12 bases identical to TRBD2. V was pared by 1 base and J by 4 bases, with 16 bases of the junction left unmatched. Germline V gives CDR1 SGHVS, CDR2 FQNEAQ. The CDR3 spans 20 residues. The CDR3 coding sequence is TGTGCCAGCAGCTTAGATTTGTTGGGCCTAGCGGGAGGGAGTGTAGAGACCCAGTACTTC. This codes for CASSLDLLGLAGGSVETQYF. The full variable domain, in which reference TRBV7-8 and TRBJ2-5 provide the parts outside the CDR3, is GAGVSQSPRYKVAKRGQDVALRCDPISGHVSLFWYQQALGQGPEFLTYFQNEAQLDKSGLPSDRFFAERPEGSVSTLKIQRTQQEDSAVYLCASSLDLLGLAGGSVETQYFGPGTRLLVL.

This clonotype was counted only a few times. The rearrangement joins TRBV24-1 to TRBJ2-2; 10 nucleotides match TRBD2. V was clipped by 6 bases and J by 0 bases; unmatched bases: 9. This CDR3 contains 18 residues. Germline V gene data show CDR1 as KGHDR and CDR2 as SFDVKD. CDR3 sequence reads: CATSTPGLAPTNTGELFF. The CDR3, as DNA: TGTGCCACCAGTACACCGGGACTAGCGCCGACGAACACCGGGGAGCTGTTTTTT.

The rearrangement uses TRBV5-1 and TRBJ2-5, with D possibly called TRBD1 or TRBD2 (5 bases each). Germline CDR1 SGHRS, CDR2 YFSETQ. The length of the CDR3 is 14 residues. V shed 0 bases and J shed 1 base, with 7 bases lying between them. CDR3: CASSLVGVQETQYF. The CDR3 nucleotides are TGCGCCAGCAGCTTGGTGGGGGTCCAAGAGACCCAGTACTTC.

A few counts support this clonotype. The V call is TRBV6-2 or TRBV6-3, the J call TRBJ1-5, with 7 nucleotides matching TRBD1. Germline CDR1 is MNHEY and CDR2 is SVGEGT. CDR3 length: 15 residues. After removal of 4 bases from V and 7 bases from J, the junction contained 10 bases not matched to a gene. The CDR3 coding sequence is TGTGCCAGCAGTTCTCAGACAGGGCTGGACCAGCCCCAGCATTTT. Amino acid sequence: CASSSQTGLDQPQHF.